This TCR beta chain comes out of a study of blood T cells in healthy people across ages. CDR1 and CDR2 (germline): SGHTA, FQGNSA. Unmatched junction bases numbered 10, after V lost 5 bases and J lost 4 bases. This CDR3 comprises 16 residues. A sample-barcoded 5' primer and a J-beta primer mix were used in a second PCR of roughly 6 to 12 cycles. One entry per CDR3 protein, called by TCRdb with MiXCR from the 5' RACE reads. Found here are fewer than 2 million distinct CDR3 sequences, approximately 39% of them singletons; the top ten hold 20% to 25%. This clonotype was detected a few times. Material for sequencing was blood. The receptor's source is a human donor in good health. The chain couples TRBV7-2 to TRBJ2-1, with TRBD2 identical over 8 bases. The CDR3 loop is CASSSLTSDKYNEQFF. DNA of the CDR3: TGTGCCAGCAGCAGCTTGACTAGCGACAAATACAATGAGCAGTTCTTC.